This T cell receptor (beta chain) was recovered during a study of blood T cell repertoires in COVID-19. Across the whole study: The samples span acute and convalescent COVID-19 from the United States, Italy and Spain.

Using immunoSEQ multiplex PCR, the repertoire was profiled, and TCRdb retains in-frame clones only, with some absent. The data show around 160,000 clones, approximately 90% seen once. Per germline, CDR1 KGHDR and CDR2 SFDVKD. Unmatched junction bases numbered 7, after V lost 3 bases and J lost 6 bases. The CDR3 length is 16 residues. Those who participated ranged in age from roughly 18 to 90 years and resided in about two dozen US areas. Assignment of participants to cohorts was predicated upon participant-reported clinical history. This sequence originates from a woman aged 25 to 39 with acute COVID-19. The genes are TRBV24-1 and TRBJ2-7; 13 nucleotides align to TRBD2. Specimen: PBMCs or T cells enriched from blood (not recorded which). This CDR3 is CATSDRPGLAGPEQYF. As DNA, the CDR3 is TGTGCCACCAGTGATAGACCGGGACTAGCGGGACCCGAGCAGTACTTC.